This T cell receptor (beta chain) came from a study of blood T cell repertoires in COVID-19. As processed by the authors: Reference gene primers were amplified, and this amplification served to estimate nucleated cell counts. Libraries were prepared by immunoSEQ multiplex PCR; TCRdb keeps only in-frame clonotypes and omits some of them. The DNA was the basis for D and trimming; V, J and clone size are from that table. The repertoire holds around 160,000 clones, with roughly four fifths as singletons. The CDR3 extends over 14 amino acids. From germline, CDR1 is MNHEY and CDR2 SMNVEV (reference sequence). Between the trimmed V and J ends, which lost 8 bases and 1 base, there was a span of 13 bases. This clone was detected a few times.

V gene TRBV27 combines with J gene TRBJ2-3; D call uncertain. The sequence derives from a human donor in a cohort sampled during active COVID-19. Sequencing was carried out using peripheral blood. The CDR3 loop reads CASGERRRTDTQYF. The DNA of the CDR3 is TGTGCCAGCGGCGAGCGTAGACGCACAGATACGCAGTATTTT.